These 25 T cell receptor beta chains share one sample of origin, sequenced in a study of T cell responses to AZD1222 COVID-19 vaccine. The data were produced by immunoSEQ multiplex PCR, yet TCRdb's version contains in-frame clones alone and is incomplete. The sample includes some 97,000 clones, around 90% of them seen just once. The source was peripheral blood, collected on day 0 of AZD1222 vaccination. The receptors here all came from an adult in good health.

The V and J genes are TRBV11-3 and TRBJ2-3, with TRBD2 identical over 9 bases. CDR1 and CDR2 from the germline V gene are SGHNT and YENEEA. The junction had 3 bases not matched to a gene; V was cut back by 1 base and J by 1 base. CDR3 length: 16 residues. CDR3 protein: CASSLGSGRGTDTQYF. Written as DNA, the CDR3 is TGTGCCAGCAGCTTAGGTAGCGGGAGAGGCACAGATACGCAGTATTTT.

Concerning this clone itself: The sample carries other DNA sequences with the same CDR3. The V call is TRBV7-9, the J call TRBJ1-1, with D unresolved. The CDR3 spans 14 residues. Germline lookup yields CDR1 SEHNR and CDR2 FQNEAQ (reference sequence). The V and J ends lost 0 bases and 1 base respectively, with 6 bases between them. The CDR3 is CASSLAQTNTEAFF. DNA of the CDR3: TGTGCCAGCAGCTTAGCGCAGACGAACACTGAAGCTTTCTTT.

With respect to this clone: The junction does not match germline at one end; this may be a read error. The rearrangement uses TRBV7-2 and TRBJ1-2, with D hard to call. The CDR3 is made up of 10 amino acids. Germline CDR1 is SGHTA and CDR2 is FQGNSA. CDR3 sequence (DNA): TGTGCCAGCAGCTTAGTTGGGGTTGCCTTC. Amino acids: CASSLVGVAF. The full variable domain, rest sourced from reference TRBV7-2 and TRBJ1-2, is GAGVSQSPSNKVTEKGKDVELRCDPISGHTALYWYRQSLGQGLEFLIYFQGNSAPDKSGLPSDRFSAERTGGSVSTLTIQRTQQEDSAVYLCASSLVGVAFGSGTRLTVV.

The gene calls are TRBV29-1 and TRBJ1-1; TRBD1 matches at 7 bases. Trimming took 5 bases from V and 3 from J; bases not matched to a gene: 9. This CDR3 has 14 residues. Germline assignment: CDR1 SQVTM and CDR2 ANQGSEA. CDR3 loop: CSVSGQTRDTEAFF. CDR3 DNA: TGCAGCGTTTCGGGACAGACGAGGGACACTGAAGCTTTCTTT.

In nucleotides, the CDR3 is TGTGCCAGCAGTTTAAACGGAGCTTACTTTAATTCACCCCTCCACTTT. As protein: CASSLNGAYFNSPLHF. The rearrangement links TRBV28 to TRBJ1-6; D uncertain. Per germline, CDR1 MDHEN and CDR2 SYDVKM. V lost 2 bases to trimming and J lost 6 bases, with 14 bases between them. The CDR3 length is 16 residues.

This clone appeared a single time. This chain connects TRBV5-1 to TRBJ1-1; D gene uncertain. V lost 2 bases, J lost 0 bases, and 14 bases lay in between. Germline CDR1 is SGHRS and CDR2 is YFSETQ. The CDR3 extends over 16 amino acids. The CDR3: CASSLNSNPMNTEAFF. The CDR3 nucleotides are TGCGCCAGCAGCTTAAACTCAAATCCCATGAACACTGAAGCTTTCTTT.

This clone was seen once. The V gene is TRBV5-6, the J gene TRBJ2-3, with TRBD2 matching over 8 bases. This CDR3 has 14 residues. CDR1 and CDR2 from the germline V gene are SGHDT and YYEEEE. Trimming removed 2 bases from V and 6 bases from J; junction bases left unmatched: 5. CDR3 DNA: TGTGCCAGCAGCTTACGGGAGGGATTCGATACGCAGTATTTT. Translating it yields CASSLREGFDTQYF.

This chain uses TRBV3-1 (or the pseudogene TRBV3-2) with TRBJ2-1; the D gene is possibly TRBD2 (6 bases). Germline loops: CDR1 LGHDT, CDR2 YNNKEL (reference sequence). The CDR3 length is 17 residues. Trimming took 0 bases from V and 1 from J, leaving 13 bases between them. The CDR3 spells CASSQDVADLSYNEQFF. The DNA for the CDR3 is TGTGCCAGCAGCCAAGACGTAGCGGACCTATCCTACAATGAGCAGTTCTTC.

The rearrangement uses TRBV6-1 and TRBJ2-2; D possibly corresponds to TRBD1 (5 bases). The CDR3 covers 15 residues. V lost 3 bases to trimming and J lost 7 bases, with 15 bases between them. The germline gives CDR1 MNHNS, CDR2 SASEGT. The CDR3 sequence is CASSESQGEGGELFF. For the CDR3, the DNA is TGTGCCAGCAGTGAGAGCCAGGGTGAAGGCGGGGAGCTGTTTTTT.

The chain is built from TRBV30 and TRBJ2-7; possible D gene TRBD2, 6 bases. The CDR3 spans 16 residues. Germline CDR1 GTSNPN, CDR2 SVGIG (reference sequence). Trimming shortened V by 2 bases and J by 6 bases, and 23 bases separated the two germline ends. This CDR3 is CAWSRGGARGIFEQYF. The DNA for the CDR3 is TGTGCCTGGAGTAGGGGCGGGGCCCGAGGTATCTTCGAGCAGTACTTC.

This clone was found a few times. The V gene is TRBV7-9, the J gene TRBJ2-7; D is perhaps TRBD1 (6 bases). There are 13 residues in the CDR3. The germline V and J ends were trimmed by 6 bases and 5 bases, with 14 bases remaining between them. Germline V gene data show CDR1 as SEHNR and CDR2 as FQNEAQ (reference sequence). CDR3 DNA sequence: TGTGCCAGCAGACCAGGACAGCGGCACGAGCAGTACTTC. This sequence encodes CASRPGQRHEQYF.

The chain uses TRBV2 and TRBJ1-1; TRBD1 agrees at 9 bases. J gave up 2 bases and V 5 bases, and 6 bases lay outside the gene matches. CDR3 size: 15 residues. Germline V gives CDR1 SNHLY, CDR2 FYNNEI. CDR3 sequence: CASSPTGGGNTEAFF. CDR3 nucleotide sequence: TGTGCCAGCAGTCCGACAGGGGGGGGTAACACTGAAGCTTTCTTT.

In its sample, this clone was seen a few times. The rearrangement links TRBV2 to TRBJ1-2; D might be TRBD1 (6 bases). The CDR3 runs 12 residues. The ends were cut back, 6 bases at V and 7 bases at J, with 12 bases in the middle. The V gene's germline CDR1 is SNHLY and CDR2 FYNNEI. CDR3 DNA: TGTGCCAGCAGGGGGGGCAGGGTTGGCTACACCTTC. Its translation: CASRGGRVGYTF.

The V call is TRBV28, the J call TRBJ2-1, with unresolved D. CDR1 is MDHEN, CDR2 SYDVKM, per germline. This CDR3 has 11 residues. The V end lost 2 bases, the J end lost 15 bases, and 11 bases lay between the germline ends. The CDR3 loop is CASSLGLVLFF. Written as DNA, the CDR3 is TGTGCCAGCAGTTTAGGTCTAGTCTTGTTCTTC.

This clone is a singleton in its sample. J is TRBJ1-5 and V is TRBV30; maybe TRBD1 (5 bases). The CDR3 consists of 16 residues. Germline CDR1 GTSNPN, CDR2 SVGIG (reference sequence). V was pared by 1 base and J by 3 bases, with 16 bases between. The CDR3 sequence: CAWSEFPGGDNQPQHF. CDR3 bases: TGTGCCTGGAGTGAATTCCCCGGGGGTGACAATCAGCCCCAGCATTTT.

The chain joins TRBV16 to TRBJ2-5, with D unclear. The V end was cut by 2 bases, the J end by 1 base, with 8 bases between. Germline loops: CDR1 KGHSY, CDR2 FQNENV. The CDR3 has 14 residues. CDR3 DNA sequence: TGTGCCAGCAGCCAAAATACTATCCAAGAGACCCAGTACTTC. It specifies CASSQNTIQETQYF.

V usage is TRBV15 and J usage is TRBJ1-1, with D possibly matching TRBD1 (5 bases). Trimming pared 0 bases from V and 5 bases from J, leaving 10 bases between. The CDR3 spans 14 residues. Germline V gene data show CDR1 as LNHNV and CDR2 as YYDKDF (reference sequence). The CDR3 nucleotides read TGTGCCACCAGCAGAGATCTTGAGGGGACTGAAGCTTTCTTT. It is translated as CATSRDLEGTEAFF.

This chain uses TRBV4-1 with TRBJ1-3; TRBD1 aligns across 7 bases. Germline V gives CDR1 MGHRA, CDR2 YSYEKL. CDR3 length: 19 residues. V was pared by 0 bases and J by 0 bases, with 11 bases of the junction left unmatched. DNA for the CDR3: TGCGCCAGCAGCCAAGAACCATCCAGGGGGTCCTCCTCTGGAAACACCATATATTTT. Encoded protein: CASSQEPSRGSSSGNTIYF.

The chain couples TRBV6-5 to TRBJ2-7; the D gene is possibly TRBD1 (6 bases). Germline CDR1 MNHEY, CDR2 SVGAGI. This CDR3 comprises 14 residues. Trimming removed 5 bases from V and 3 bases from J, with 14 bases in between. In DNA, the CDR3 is TGTGCCAGCAGTCCTTTGGGACAACGCTACGAGCAGTACTTC. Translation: CASSPLGQRYEQYF.

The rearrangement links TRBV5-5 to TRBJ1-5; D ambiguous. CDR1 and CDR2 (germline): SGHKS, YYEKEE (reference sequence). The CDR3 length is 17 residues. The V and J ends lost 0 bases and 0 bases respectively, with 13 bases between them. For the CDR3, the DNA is TGTGCCAGCAGCTTGGGGAGGGTACTGTATAGCAATCAGCCCCAGCATTTT. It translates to CASSLGRVLYSNQPQHF. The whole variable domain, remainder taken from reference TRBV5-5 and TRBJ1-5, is DAGVTQSPTHLIKTRGQQVTLRCSPISGHKSVSWYQQVLGQGPQFIFQYYEKEERGRGNFPDRFSARQFPNYSSELNVNALLLGDSALYLCASSLGRVLYSNQPQHFGDGTRLSIL.

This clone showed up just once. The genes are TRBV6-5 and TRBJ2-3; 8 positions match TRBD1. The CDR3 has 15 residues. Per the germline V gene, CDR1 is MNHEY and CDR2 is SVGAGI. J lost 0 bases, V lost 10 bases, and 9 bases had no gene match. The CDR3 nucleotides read TGTGCCACCCACGGACAGGGTAGAAGCACAGATACGCAGTATTTT. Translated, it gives CATHGQGRSTDTQYF.

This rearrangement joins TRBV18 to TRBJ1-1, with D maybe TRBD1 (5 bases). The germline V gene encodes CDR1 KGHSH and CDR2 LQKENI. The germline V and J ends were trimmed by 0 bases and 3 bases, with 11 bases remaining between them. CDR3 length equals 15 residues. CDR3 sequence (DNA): TGTGCCAGCTCACCACCAGGGGTCTCGGACACTGAAGCTTTCTTT. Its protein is CASSPPGVSDTEAFF. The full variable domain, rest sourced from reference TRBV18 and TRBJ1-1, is NAGVMQNPRHLVRRRGQEARLRCSPMKGHSHVYWYRQLPEEGLKFMVYLQKENIIDESGMPKERFSAEFPKEGPSILRIQQVVRGDSAAYFCASSPPGVSDTEAFFGQGTRLTVV.

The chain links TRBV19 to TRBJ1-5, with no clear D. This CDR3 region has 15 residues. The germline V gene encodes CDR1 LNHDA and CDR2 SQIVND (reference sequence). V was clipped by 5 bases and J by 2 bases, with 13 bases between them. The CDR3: CASSPPSRGNQPQHF. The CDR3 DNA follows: TGTGCCAGTAGTCCACCGTCTCGAGGCAATCAGCCCCAGCATTTT.

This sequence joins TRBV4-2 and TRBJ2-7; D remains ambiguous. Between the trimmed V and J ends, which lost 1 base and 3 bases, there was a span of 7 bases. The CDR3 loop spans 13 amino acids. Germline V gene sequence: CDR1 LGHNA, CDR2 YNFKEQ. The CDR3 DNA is TGTGCCAGCAGCCAAGTGCCAGGCTACGAGCAGTACTTC. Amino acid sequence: CASSQVPGYEQYF.

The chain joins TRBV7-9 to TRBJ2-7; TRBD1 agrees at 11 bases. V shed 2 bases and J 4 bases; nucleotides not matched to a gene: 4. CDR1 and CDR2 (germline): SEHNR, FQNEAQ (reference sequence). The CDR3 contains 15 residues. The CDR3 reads CASSLPRDRGYEQYF. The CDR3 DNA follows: TGTGCCAGCAGCTTACCACGGGACAGGGGGTACGAGCAGTACTTC.